The T cell receptor beta chain described here comes from a study of cytomegalovirus exposure and HLA in healthy donors. Study context: From about 179 million T cells, an earlier analysis saw 120 million or so unique TCR beta sequences.

The CDR3 extends over 15 amino acids. Germline CDR1 is LNHDA and CDR2 is SQIVND (reference sequence). The V end lost 5 bases, the J end lost 6 bases, and 14 bases lay between the germline ends. This clone has only one observation. With 60 Vbeta and 13 Jbeta primers, the PCR was carried out. TCRdb keeps only in-frame clones here, not all; method: immunoSEQ multiplex PCR. Here the sample spans over 110,000 clones, 70% to 75% being singletons. Sequenced input: PBMCs. This clonotype was obtained from a woman in her thirties or forties in good health and CMV-seronegative. V is TRBV19 and J is TRBJ1-6, with D maybe TRBD1 (6 bases). As DNA, the CDR3 is TGTGCCAGTAGTTCTCTGGGACAATCTAATTCACCCCTCCACTTT. Protein sequence: CASSSLGQSNSPLHF.